Each of the 8 T cell receptor beta chains below was sequenced from the same sample in a study of T-cell memory formation after mild COVID-19. TCRdb re-called the 5' RACE reads through MiXCR, storing one row per CDR3 protein. Seen here are around 390,000 distinct CDR3 sequences, 16% observed once, and the top ten hold 20% to 25%. Sequencing was carried out using PBMCs or a T cell subset sorted from them (not recorded which). The receptors here all came from a young man who had mild COVID-19 (a few samples of this study predate the infection). Cell type and time point are not known.

This clonotype was counted many times. This chain links TRBV5-1 with TRBJ1-1; D gene ambiguous. With 2 bases removed from V and 3 bases from J, the gap between germline ends came to 11 bases. The CDR3 spans 14 residues. Germline V gene lookup returns CDR1 SGHRS and CDR2 YFSETQ. The CDR3 sequence: CASSFEGKDTEAFF. CDR3 sequence (DNA): TGCGCCAGCAGCTTCGAGGGCAAGGACACTGAAGCTTTCTTT.

This clonotype has a handful of counts. The J gene is TRBJ2-4, the V gene TRBV5-1, with 9 nucleotides matching TRBD1. Germline V CDR1 and CDR2: SGHRS, YFSETQ. V shed 0 bases, J shed 2 bases, and the junction held 9 bases outside the gene matches. The CDR3 consists of 18 residues. CDR3 nucleotide sequence: TGCGCCAGCAGCTTGGCTTGGACAGGGGAAGGGACCAAAAACATTCAGTACTTC. The encoded protein is CASSLAWTGEGTKNIQYF.

The sample holds a few counts of this clonotype. The V call is TRBV5-1, the J call TRBJ2-3, with TRBD2 matching 11 bases. The CDR3 spans 18 residues. Trimming at V came to 5 bases and at J to 2 bases, leaving 13 bases not matched to a gene. Germline V gene sequence: CDR1 SGHRS, CDR2 YFSETQ. The DNA of the CDR3 is TGCGCCAGCAGACAGATCCCCGGGACTAGCGGCTACACAGATACGCAGTATTTT. This codes for CASRQIPGTSGYTDTQYF.

This clonotype came up a few times. The rearrangement joins TRBV12-3 or TRBV12-4 to TRBJ2-2; 8 bases align to TRBD2. The CDR3 extends over 16 amino acids. The J segment lost 6 bases and the V segment lost 6 bases, leaving 12 bases of the junction unmatched. CDR3 residues: CASSRSGARLAGELFF. CDR3 in DNA: TGTGCCAGCAGCCGTAGCGGGGCCCGCCTGGCCGGGGAGCTGTTTTTT.

This clonotype was detected a few times. This chain links TRBV6-5 with TRBJ2-1; D is uncertain. Trimming left V 2 bases short and J 10 bases short, with 12 bases between. The germline CDR1 and CDR2 sequences are MNHEY and SVGAGI. The CDR3 has 13 residues. This CDR3 reads CASSYEISREQFF. The CDR3 DNA follows: TGTGCCAGCAGTTACGAGATCTCACGAGAGCAGTTCTTC.

This clonotype was counted between two and nine times. The genes are TRBV7-6 and TRBJ1-1; perhaps TRBD1 as D (6 bases). This CDR3 comprises 15 residues. CDR1 and CDR2 (germline): SGHVS, FNYEAQ. Trimming shortened V by 5 bases and J by 2 bases, and 15 bases separated the two germline ends. The CDR3 loop reads CASSHGQTLNTEAFF. The CDR3 nucleotides are TGTGCCAGCAGCCACGGACAGACCCTCAACACTGAAGCTTTCTTT.

The genes are TRBV7-2 and TRBJ2-3, with TRBD1 identical over 9 bases. This CDR3 is 16 amino acids long. The germline gives CDR1 SGHTA, CDR2 FQGNSA. The V segment lost 5 bases and the J segment 2 bases; nucleotides outside the gene matches: 8. The CDR3 nucleotides read TGTGCCAGCAGCCGCCCCCGGGACAGGGCCACAGATACGCAGTATTTT. Translation gives CASSRPRDRATDTQYF.

The sample holds many counts of this clonotype. The rearrangement links TRBV5-4 to TRBJ1-1; perhaps TRBD1 as D (6 bases). The CDR3 loop spans 16 amino acids. V was clipped by 4 bases and J by 5 bases, with 21 bases between them. Germline CDR1 is SGHNT and CDR2 is YYREEE (reference sequence). The CDR3 reads CASSRPFLKQGTEAFF. The CDR3 nucleotides are TGTGCCAGCAGCCGTCCTTTTTTAAAACAGGGTACTGAAGCTTTCTTT.